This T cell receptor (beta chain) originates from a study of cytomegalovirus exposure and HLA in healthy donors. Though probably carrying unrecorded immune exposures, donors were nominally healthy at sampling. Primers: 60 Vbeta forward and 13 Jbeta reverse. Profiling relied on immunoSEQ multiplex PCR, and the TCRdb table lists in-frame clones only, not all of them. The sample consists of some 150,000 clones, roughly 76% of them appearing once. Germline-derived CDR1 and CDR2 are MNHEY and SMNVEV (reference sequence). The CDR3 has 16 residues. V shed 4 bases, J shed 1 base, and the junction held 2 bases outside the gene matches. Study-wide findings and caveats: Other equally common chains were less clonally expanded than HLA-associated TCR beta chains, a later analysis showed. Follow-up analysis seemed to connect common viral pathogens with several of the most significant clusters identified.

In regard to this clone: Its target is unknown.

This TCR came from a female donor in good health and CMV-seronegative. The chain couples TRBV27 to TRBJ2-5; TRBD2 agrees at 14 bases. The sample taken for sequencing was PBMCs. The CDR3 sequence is CASSWGTSGGQETQYF. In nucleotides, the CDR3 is TGTGCCAGCAGTTGGGGGACTAGCGGGGGCCAAGAGACCCAGTACTTC.